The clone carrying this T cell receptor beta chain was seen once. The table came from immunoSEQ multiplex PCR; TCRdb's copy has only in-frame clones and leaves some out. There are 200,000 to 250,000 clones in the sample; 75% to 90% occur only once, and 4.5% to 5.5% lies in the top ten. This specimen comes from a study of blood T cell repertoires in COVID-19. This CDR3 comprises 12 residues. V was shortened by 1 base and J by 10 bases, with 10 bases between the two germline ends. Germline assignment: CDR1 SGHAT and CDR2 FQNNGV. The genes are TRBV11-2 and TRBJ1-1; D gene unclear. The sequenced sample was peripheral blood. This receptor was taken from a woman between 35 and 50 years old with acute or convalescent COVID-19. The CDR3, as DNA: TGTGCCAGCAGCTTAGGGGAGCTTGGAGCTTTCTTT. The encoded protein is CASSLGELGAFF.